These 20 T cell receptor beta chains share one sample of origin, sequenced in a study of T cell responses to AZD1222 COVID-19 vaccine. Generated by immunoSEQ multiplex PCR, the TCRdb table keeps only in-frame clones and is missing some. This sample has 90,000 to 120,000 clones, with 75% to 95% found just once. Sequencing was performed on peripheral blood, taken 28 days after the second AZD1222 dose. These receptors came from an adult who received the AZD1222 COVID-19 vaccine.

The chain has TRBV11-2 and TRBJ1-2; 7 nucleotides agree with TRBD1. Trimming took 5 bases from V and 8 from J; bases not matched to a gene: 8. The CDR3 is 13 residues long. The germline V gene encodes CDR1 SGHAT and CDR2 FQNNGV. CDR3 amino acids: CASSPGQSGGYTF. In DNA, the CDR3 is TGTGCCAGCAGCCCGGGACAGTCAGGGGGCTACACCTTC.

The chain has TRBV5-6 and TRBJ2-3; 11 nucleotides match TRBD2. The CDR3 consists of 17 residues. The ends lost 1 base at V and 0 bases at J; junction bases unmatched: 4. Germline V gives CDR1 SGHDT, CDR2 YYEEEE. DNA for the CDR3: TGTGCCAGCAGCTTGACTAGCGGGGGCTCTAGCACAGATACGCAGTATTTT. Protein: CASSLTSGGSSTDTQYF.

This chain joins TRBV27 and TRBJ2-7; 9 bases match TRBD1. CDR1 is MNHEY, CDR2 SMNVEV, per germline (reference sequence). V gave up 3 bases and J gave up 6 bases; unmatched junction bases: 12. The CDR3 runs to 16 residues. Here the CDR3 DNA reads TGTGCCAGCAGTTTTGGGTGGGGGGACAGGGTTTTCGAGCAGTACTTC. It encodes CASSFGWGDRVFEQYF.

J is TRBJ1-2 and V is TRBV6-1, with D tentatively TRBD1 (5 bases). Germline V gene data show CDR1 as MNHNS and CDR2 as SASEGT. Trimming removed 0 bases from V and 2 bases from J, with 16 bases in between. The CDR3 is made up of 17 amino acids. This chain's CDR3 is CASSEAVSPGNNYGYTF. CDR3 in DNA: TGTGCCAGCAGTGAAGCGGTTTCCCCAGGGAACAACTATGGCTACACCTTC.

The gene calls are TRBV19 and TRBJ1-1; TRBD1 aligns across 7 bases. The ends lost 9 bases at V and 2 bases at J; junction bases unmatched: 9. The CDR3 extends over 14 amino acids. Per germline, CDR1 LNHDA and CDR2 SQIVND (reference sequence). The CDR3 nucleotides read TGTGCCAGCCGTATTAGGGACAGCAACACTGAAGCTTTCTTT. Encoded protein: CASRIRDSNTEAFF.

The rearrangement links TRBV6-2 or TRBV6-3 to TRBJ2-2, with D possibly being TRBD2 (6 bases). The CDR3 spans 14 residues. Germline-derived CDR1 and CDR2 are MNHEY and SVGEGT. With 0 bases removed from V and 7 bases from J, the gap between germline ends came to 9 bases. The CDR3 DNA sequence: TGTGCCAGCAGTTACTCGCAGGGAGGCGGGGAGCTGTTTTTT. Its protein product is CASSYSQGGGELFF.

The chain employs TRBV7-2 and TRBJ1-5; weak D call: TRBD1 (5 bases). The germline V and J ends were trimmed by 1 base and 4 bases, with 11 bases remaining between them. The CDR3 length is 15 residues. In germline, CDR1 is SGHTA, CDR2 FQGNSA. Here the CDR3 DNA reads TGTGCCAGCAGCTTAGTCCGGGACCCGAATCAGCCCCAGCATTTT. Translated, it gives CASSLVRDPNQPQHF.

The chain links TRBV20-1 to TRBJ2-7, with a possible D match to TRBD1 (5 bases). Deletions cut 3 bases from V and 4 bases from J, with 16 bases between. CDR1 is DFQATT and CDR2 is SNEGSKA in the germline V gene (reference sequence). The CDR3 runs 14 residues. CDR3 sequence: CSASPRQKPYEQYF. CDR3 DNA sequence: TGCAGTGCTAGTCCGAGACAGAAGCCTTACGAGCAGTACTTC.

In its sample, this clone was seen a few times. The chain carries TRBV7-9 and TRBJ2-7; a weak D match, TRBD2 (6 bases). The CDR3 has 15 residues. V lost 4 bases and J 3 bases, leaving 16 bases between the germline ends. CDR1 is SEHNR, CDR2 FQNEAQ, per germline (reference sequence). The CDR3 DNA sequence: TGTGCCAGCAGCTCCCCGACGGGGGTCTTCTACGAGCAGTACTTC. Protein product: CASSSPTGVFYEQYF.

The V call is TRBV18, the J call TRBJ1-1; D ambiguous. The CDR3 spans 11 residues. The germline CDR1 and CDR2 sequences are KGHSH and LQKENI. The V and J ends lost 3 bases and 5 bases respectively, with 4 bases between them. The CDR3 loop is CASSPRTEAFF. The CDR3 bases are TGTGCCAGCTCACCCAGGACTGAAGCTTTCTTT.

J is TRBJ1-1 and V is TRBV2; 8 bases fit TRBD1. Germline CDR1 SNHLY, CDR2 FYNNEI. Germline trimming cut 6 bases from V and 1 base from J; bases unmatched to any gene: 4. The CDR3 is 14 residues long. The CDR3 DNA reads TGTGCCAGCAGAAGACAGGGGCCGAACACTGAAGCTTTCTTT. Protein product: CASRRQGPNTEAFF.

The chain recombines TRBV6-2 or TRBV6-3 with TRBJ2-7; tentatively, D is TRBD2 (5 bases). This CDR3 is built from 15 residues. Trimming removed 3 bases at V and 5 bases at J, with 17 bases between. Germline V gene lookup returns CDR1 MNHEY and CDR2 SVGEGT. CDR3 coding DNA: TGTGCCAGCAGTTATGTAGTACTTACCGGGAACGAGCAGTACTTC. Translating gives CASSYVVLTGNEQYF.

The chain has TRBV18 and TRBJ1-2; D might be TRBD1 (5 bases). This CDR3 is 13 amino acids long. In germline, CDR1 is KGHSH, CDR2 LQKENI. V shed 5 bases and J shed 3 bases, with 10 bases lying between them. The CDR3 DNA sequence: TGTGCCAGCTCATTAGACAGAGACTATGGCTACACCTTC. Amino acids: CASSLDRDYGYTF.

This chain joins TRBV2 and TRBJ2-1, with 8 positions matching TRBD1. The J segment lost 5 bases and the V segment lost 6 bases, leaving 6 bases of the junction unmatched. This CDR3 has 14 amino acids. Germline CDR1 reads SNHLY; CDR2 reads FYNNEI. As DNA, the CDR3 is TGTGCCAGCAGGGGACAGGACGCTAACAATGAGCAGTTCTTC. Translated: CASRGQDANNEQFF.

This clone appeared a single time. The CDR3 reads CASTDRGASYNEQFF. The CDR3 DNA reads as TGTGCCAGCACCGACAGGGGAGCATCCTACAATGAGCAGTTCTTC. The gene calls are TRBV27 and TRBJ2-1; 8 nucleotides match TRBD1. Germline CDR1 reads MNHEY; CDR2 reads SMNVEV (reference sequence). The CDR3 length is 15 residues. Trimming removed 7 bases from V and 1 base from J; junction bases left unmatched: 6.

In its sample, this clone was seen once. V usage is TRBV5-5 and J usage is TRBJ1-1, with a possible D match to TRBD1 (6 bases). This CDR3 comprises 14 residues. Germline V gives CDR1 SGHKS, CDR2 YYEKEE (reference sequence). V was cut by 0 bases and J by 7 bases, with 13 bases left in between. The CDR3 DNA is TGTGCCAGCAGCTTGGGCTGGGGGCCAGGTGAAGCTTTCTTT. Its translation is CASSLGWGPGEAFF.

CDR3 sequence reads: CASSSGTLNTEAFF. DNA for the CDR3: TGTGCCAGCAGCTCCGGGACCTTGAACACTGAAGCTTTCTTT. The rearrangement joins TRBV9 to TRBJ1-1; a weak D match, TRBD1 (5 bases). Germline CDR1 is SGDLS and CDR2 is YYNGEE. Trimming removed 4 bases from V and 0 bases from J, with 10 bases in between. The length of the CDR3 is 14 residues.

This clone was detected once. The chain uses TRBV6-5 and TRBJ2-5; D is tentatively TRBD1 or TRBD2 (5 bases each). The CDR3 is 14 residues long. Germline V lookup: CDR1 MNHEY, CDR2 SVGAGI. The V end lost 2 bases, the J end lost 5 bases, and 12 bases lay between the germline ends. The CDR3 DNA reads TGTGCCAGCAGTTACGGGACGGGAAGGGAGACCCAGTACTTC. As protein: CASSYGTGRETQYF.

V and J are TRBV6-5 and TRBJ1-5; TRBD1 might be the D (5 bases). CDR1 is MNHEY, CDR2 SVGAGI, per germline. The length of the CDR3 is 14 residues. V shed 6 bases and J shed 0 bases, with 9 bases lying between them. CDR3 amino acids: CASRDNHSNQPQHF. CDR3 sequence (DNA): TGTGCCAGCAGGGACAACCATAGCAATCAGCCCCAGCATTTT.

V is TRBV5-8 and J is TRBJ1-2, with no clear D. The CDR3 runs to 14 residues. Germline V gene sequence: CDR1 SGHTS, CDR2 YDEGEE. V lost 0 bases, J lost 1 base, and 7 bases lay in between. The CDR3 loop reads CASSLGQVNYGYTF. The DNA of the CDR3 is TGTGCCAGCAGCTTGGGGCAGGTTAACTATGGCTACACCTTC.